Following are 20 T cell receptor beta chains from one sample sequenced in a study of CD8 T cells in Susac syndrome. cDNA came from approximately 0.5 to 1 ug RNA primed by random hexamers. Using its own MiXCR run on the immunoSEQ multiplex PCR reads, TCRdb lists one record per CDR3 protein. The table lists 110,000 or so distinct CDR3 sequences, more than 85% of them singletons. The sample was CD4+ T cells from PBMCs. All receptors come from a human donor with multiple sclerosis.

This clonotype was found once. The rearrangement uses TRBV28 and TRBJ1-2; 7 positions match TRBD1. There are 14 residues in the CDR3. The germline V gene encodes CDR1 MDHEN and CDR2 SYDVKM. V lost 4 bases and J lost 3; bases outside the gene matches: 5. The CDR3 bases are TGTGCCAGCAGTTCGGGACAGTTATACTATGGCTACACCTTC. It specifies CASSSGQLYYGYTF.

The chain is built from TRBV29-1 and TRBJ1-2, with TRBD1 as a possible D gene (5 bases). V gave up 0 bases and J gave up 4 bases, with 12 bases separating them. CDR3 length: 14 residues. The germline gives CDR1 SQVTM, CDR2 ANQGSEA. The CDR3 region is CSVEDQRQPYGYTF. Written as DNA, the CDR3 is TGCAGCGTTGAAGATCAACGACAGCCCTATGGCTACACCTTC.

The CDR3 loop reads CASSVEGYGYTF. Written as DNA, the CDR3 is TGTGCCAGCAGCGTAGAGGGCTATGGCTACACCTTC. V and J are TRBV9 and TRBJ1-2; D gene ambiguous. This CDR3 contains 12 residues. V was shortened by 0 bases and J by 4 bases, with 4 bases between the two germline ends. CDR1 and CDR2 (germline): SGDLS, YYNGEE.

Comments on this clonotype: The junction and the germline gene differ at one end; a read error may be behind it. The V gene is TRBV9, the J gene TRBJ2-7, with D perhaps TRBD2 (6 bases). The CDR3 runs to 13 residues. Germline V gene sequence: CDR1 SGDLS, CDR2 YYNGEE. CDR3 DNA: TGTGCCAGCAGCGTAACCGCGGACCGGGACTTCCACTTC. Protein sequence: CASSVTADRDFHF.

The count of this clonotype is one. This chain links TRBV7-8 with TRBJ2-7; TRBD1 aligns across 7 bases. Unmatched junction bases numbered 11, after V lost 5 bases and J lost 4 bases. Looked up from germline, CDR1 is SGHVS and CDR2 is FQNEAQ. The CDR3 contains 15 residues. The CDR3 protein is CASSRDSPSLYEQYF. The CDR3 DNA is TGTGCCAGCAGCCGGGACAGCCCGTCCCTATACGAGCAGTACTTC.

The genes are TRBV29-1 and TRBJ1-3, with 8 nucleotides matching TRBD1. The germline V gene has CDR1 SQVTM and CDR2 ANQGSEA. V lost 7 bases, J lost 3 bases, and 8 bases stayed unmatched. This CDR3 is built from 14 residues. The CDR3 DNA reads TGCAGCGCCGCACCCGGGACAGGTGGAAACACCATATATTTT. Its translation is CSAAPGTGGNTIYF.

V usage is TRBV7-8 and J usage is TRBJ2-2, with 7 bases fitting TRBD1. Germline CDR1 SGHVS, CDR2 FQNEAQ. The CDR3 sequence is 16 residues long. The ends lost 6 bases at V and 0 bases at J; junction bases unmatched: 7. CDR3 amino acids: CASSPNRGTNTGELFF. DNA of the CDR3: TGTGCCAGCAGTCCTAACAGGGGTACGAACACCGGGGAGCTGTTTTTT.

The V call is TRBV12-3 or TRBV12-4, the J call TRBJ2-5; no definite D call. Trimming pared 2 bases from V and 1 base from J, leaving 11 bases between. This CDR3 is built from 15 residues. CDR3 protein: CASSLFQDPQETQYF. The CDR3 region has the DNA TGTGCCAGCAGTTTATTTCAGGACCCCCAAGAGACCCAGTACTTC.

Concerning this clonotype: One end of the junction is discordant with germline, which a read error may explain. The gene calls are TRBV12-3 or TRBV12-4 and TRBJ2-3; TRBD2 aligns across 9 bases. The CDR3 consists of 14 residues. CDR3 sequence (DNA): TGTGCCAGCAGTATAGCGGGGGTAACAGATACGCAGTATTTT. Protein: CASSIAGVTDTQYF.

In its sample, this clonotype was seen once. The CDR3 sequence: CASSQGRADPYEQYF. The CDR3 region has the DNA TGTGCCAGCAGCCAAGGGAGGGCAGACCCCTACGAGCAGTACTTC. The gene calls are TRBV3-1 and TRBJ2-7, with D possibly matching TRBD2 (6 bases). The germline V and J ends were trimmed by 1 base and 2 bases, with 12 bases remaining between them. The CDR3 covers 15 residues. The germline V gene encodes CDR1 LGHDT and CDR2 YNNKEL (reference sequence).

The chain links TRBV20-1 to TRBJ1-1, with TRBD1 matching 7 bases. CDR1 is DFQATT, CDR2 SNEGSKA, per germline (reference sequence). CDR3 size: 12 residues. V dropped 6 bases and J dropped 11; count of bases not matched to a gene: 12. This chain's CDR3 is CSAGGRGLRAFF. The CDR3 nucleotides are TGCAGTGCAGGGGGCCGAGGGTTGAGGGCTTTCTTT.

V gene TRBV12-3 or TRBV12-4 combines with J gene TRBJ2-7; D not resolved. Trimming removed 1 base at V and 0 bases at J, with 10 bases between. The CDR3 is 15 residues long. The CDR3 region is CASSLGWTVSYEQYF. As DNA, the CDR3 is TGTGCCAGCAGTTTAGGGTGGACGGTCTCCTACGAGCAGTACTTC.

V and J are TRBV5-1 and TRBJ2-3; D is perhaps TRBD2 (6 bases). Per germline, CDR1 SGHRS and CDR2 YFSETQ. The CDR3 has 14 amino acids. V lost 5 bases and J lost 2, with 12 bases in between. The chain's CDR3 is CASSYGGPTDTQYF. Here the CDR3 DNA reads TGCGCCAGCAGTTACGGGGGACCCACAGATACGCAGTATTTT.

The V call is TRBV15, the J call TRBJ1-1; D uncertain. Germline V CDR1 and CDR2: LNHNV, YYDKDF (reference sequence). V dropped 5 bases and J dropped 4 bases, with 14 bases sitting between them. The CDR3 has 14 amino acids. CDR3 region: CATSWDYWPTEAFF. In DNA form, the CDR3 reads TGTGCCACCAGCTGGGATTACTGGCCCACTGAAGCTTTCTTT. Supplemented by reference TRBV15 and TRBJ1-1, the full variable domain reads DAMVIQNPRYQVTQFGKPVTLSCSQTLNHNVMYWYQQKSSQAPKLLFHYYDKDFNNEADTPDNFQSRRPNTSFCFLDIRSPGLGDTAMYLCATSWDYWPTEAFFGQGTRLTVV.

The chain joins TRBV12-3 or TRBV12-4 to TRBJ2-3; D is unresolved. This CDR3 contains 15 residues. Trimming removed 1 base from V and 3 bases from J, with 11 bases in between. Here the CDR3 reads CASSLGQAQTDTQYF. The CDR3 coding sequence is TGTGCCAGCAGTTTAGGTCAGGCCCAAACAGATACGCAGTATTTT.

A single count supports this clonotype. J is TRBJ2-7 and V is TRBV28; D gene ambiguous. V gave up 1 base and J gave up 6 bases, with 4 bases separating them. From germline, CDR1 is MDHEN and CDR2 SYDVKM. There are 11 residues in the CDR3. Here the CDR3 reads CASSLYGEQYF. The CDR3 nucleotides read TGTGCCAGCAGTTTATATGGCGAGCAGTACTTC. The full variable domain, with the rest looked up from reference TRBV28 and TRBJ2-7, is DVKVTQSSRYLVKRTGEKVFLECVQDMDHENMFWYRQDPGLGLRLIYFSYDVKMKEKGDIPEGYSVSREKKERFSLILESASTNQTSMYLCASSLYGEQYFGPGTRLTVT.

The CDR3 coding sequence is TGTGCCTGGAGTGTATCGGAGACCCAGTACTTC. Its protein is CAWSVSETQYF. The rearrangement uses TRBV30 and TRBJ2-5, with D hard to call. The V end was cut by 0 bases, the J end by 5 bases, with 4 bases between. The V gene's germline CDR1 is GTSNPN and CDR2 SVGIG (reference sequence). CDR3 length: 11 amino acids.

The chain is built from TRBV11-3 and TRBJ2-1; perhaps TRBD1 as D (6 bases). The CDR3 loop spans 15 amino acids. Between the trimmed V and J ends, which lost 5 bases and 2 bases, there was a span of 13 bases. Germline values: CDR1 SGHNT, CDR2 YENEEA. CDR3 in amino acids: CASSKQGLTYNEQFF. The CDR3 region has the DNA TGTGCCAGCAGCAAACAGGGTCTCACCTACAATGAGCAGTTCTTC.

The chain links TRBV5-8 to TRBJ2-3; D remains unclear. The CDR3 consists of 15 residues. V dropped 3 bases and J dropped 6 bases, with 17 bases sitting between them. CDR1 is SGHTS and CDR2 is YDEGEE in the germline V gene. CDR3 in DNA: TGTGCCAGCAGCTCAATCTTACTTGGGCTGGATACGCAGTATTTT. Translated: CASSSILLGLDTQYF.

This chain links TRBV5-1 with TRBJ2-1; 11 bases agree with TRBD2. Germline CDR1 is SGHRS and CDR2 is YFSETQ. This CDR3 is built from 16 residues. J gave up 5 bases and V 7 bases, and 11 bases lay outside the gene matches. The DNA for the CDR3 is TGCGCCAGCGGCGCCGAGACTAGCGGGGTGGACAATGAGCAGTTCTTC. It specifies CASGAETSGVDNEQFF.